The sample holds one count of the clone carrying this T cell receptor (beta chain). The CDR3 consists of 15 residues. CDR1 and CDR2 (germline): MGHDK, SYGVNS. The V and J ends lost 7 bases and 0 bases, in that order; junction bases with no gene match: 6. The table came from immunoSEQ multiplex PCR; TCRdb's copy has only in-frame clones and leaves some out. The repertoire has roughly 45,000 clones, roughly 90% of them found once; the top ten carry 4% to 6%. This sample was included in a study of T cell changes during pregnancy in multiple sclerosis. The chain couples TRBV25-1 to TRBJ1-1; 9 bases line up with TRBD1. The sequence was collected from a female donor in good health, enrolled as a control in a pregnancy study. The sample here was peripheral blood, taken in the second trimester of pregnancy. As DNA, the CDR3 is TGTGCCAGCACCGGGACAGGGTTTTTGAACACTGAAGCTTTCTTT. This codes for CASTGTGFLNTEAFF.